The TCR beta chain described here comes from a study of blood T cells in healthy people across ages. The authors ran a second PCR of about 6 to 11 cycles using a sample-barcoded 5' primer and a J-beta primer mix. MiXCR, run by TCRdb on the 5' RACE reads, gives a single entry per CDR3 protein. Counted here are some 640,000 distinct CDR3 sequences, roughly 30% occurring once; the ten biggest clones make up approximately 15%. CDR1 and CDR2 (germline): MGHRA, YSYEKL. Trimming removed 1 base at V and 1 base at J, with 17 bases between. The length of the CDR3 is 19 residues. As concerns this clonotype: A read error may be the cause here, since a much bigger clone is one base away.

The clonotype originates from a woman aged 80 or over in good health. The chain recombines TRBV4-1 with TRBJ2-6; D call uncertain. What was sequenced was blood. Here the CDR3 reads CASSQVPGAASSGANVLTF. CDR3 DNA: TGCGCCAGCAGCCAAGTTCCAGGCGCCGCGTCGTCTGGGGCCAACGTCCTGACTTTC.